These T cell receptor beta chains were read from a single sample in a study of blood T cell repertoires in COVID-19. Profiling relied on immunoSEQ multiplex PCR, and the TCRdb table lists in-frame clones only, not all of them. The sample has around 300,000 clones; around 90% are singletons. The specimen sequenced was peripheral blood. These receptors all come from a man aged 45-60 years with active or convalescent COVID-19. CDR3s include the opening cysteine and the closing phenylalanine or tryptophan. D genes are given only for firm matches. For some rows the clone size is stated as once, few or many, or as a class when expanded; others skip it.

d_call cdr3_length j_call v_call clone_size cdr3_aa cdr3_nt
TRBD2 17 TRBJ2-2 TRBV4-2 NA CASSPLSRGDLGGELFF TGTGCCAGCAGCCCCCTCTCTCGGGGGGACCTCGGGGGGGAGCTGTTTTTT
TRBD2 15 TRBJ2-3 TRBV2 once CASRWGGGVPDTQYF TGTGCCAGCAGGTGGGGCGGGGGAGTCCCAGATACGCAGTATTTT
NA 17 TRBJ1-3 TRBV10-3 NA CAISAHFDTYSGNTIYF TGTGCCATCAGTGCGCACTTCGACACTTACTCTGGAAACACCATATATTTT
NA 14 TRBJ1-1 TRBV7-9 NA CASSLVRGSTEAFF TGTGCCAGCAGCTTAGTCAGGGGTTCCACTGAAGCTTTCTTT
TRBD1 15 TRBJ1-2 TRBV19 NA CASSILQGAGYGYTF TGTGCCAGTAGTATACTACAGGGGGCAGGCTATGGCTACACCTTC
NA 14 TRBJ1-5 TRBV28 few CASSLDRGDQPQHF TGTGCCAGCAGTTTAGATAGGGGTGATCAGCCCCAGCATTTT
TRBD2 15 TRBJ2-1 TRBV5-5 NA CASSLMLAGANEQFF TGTGCCAGCAGCTTGATGTTGGCGGGAGCCAATGAGCAGTTCTTC
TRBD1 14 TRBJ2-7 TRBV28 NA CASSLRGQPYEQYF TGTGCCAGCAGTTTAAGGGGGCAACCCTACGAGCAGTACTTC
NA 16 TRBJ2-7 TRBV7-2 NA CASSYGRGSGGVEQYF TGTGCCAGCAGCTACGGCAGGGGCAGTGGAGGAGTCGAGCAGTACTTC
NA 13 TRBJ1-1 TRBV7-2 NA CASSLTLNTEAFF TGTGCCAGCAGTTTGACACTGAACACTGAAGCTTTCTTT
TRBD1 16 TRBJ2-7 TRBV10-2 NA CASSPGQGWSYDEQYF TGCGCCAGCAGTCCGGGACAGGGATGGTCGTATGACGAGCAGTACTTC
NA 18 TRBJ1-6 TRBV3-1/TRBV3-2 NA CASSQDYSSSSYNSPLHF TGTGCCAGCAGCCAAGATTACAGCTCAAGCTCCTATAATTCACCCCTCCACTTT
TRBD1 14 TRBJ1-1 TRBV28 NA CASSPRDRATEAFF TGTGCCAGCAGTCCCCGGGACAGGGCCACTGAAGCTTTCTTT
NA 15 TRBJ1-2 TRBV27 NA CASSTLDSLNYGYTF TGTGCCAGCAGTACGCTGGACAGCCTTAACTATGGCTACACCTTC
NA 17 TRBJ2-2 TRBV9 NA CASSDYRQSANTGELFF TGTGCCAGCAGCGATTACCGACAGTCCGCGAACACCGGGGAGCTGTTTTTT
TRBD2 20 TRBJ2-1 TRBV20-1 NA CSASSLTGTSGRGSYNEQFF TGCAGTGCTAGTTCCCTAACCGGGACTAGCGGAAGGGGCTCCTACAATGAGCAGTTCTTC
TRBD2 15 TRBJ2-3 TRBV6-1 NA CASSELAGEVNTQYF TGTGCCAGCAGTGAGCTAGCGGGGGAGGTAAATACGCAGTATTTT
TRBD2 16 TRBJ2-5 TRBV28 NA CASSLRAGGVQETQYF TGTGCCAGCAGTTTAAGGGCGGGGGGGGTCCAAGAGACCCAGTACTTC
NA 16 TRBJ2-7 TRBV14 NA CASSPLRGSGSYEQYF TGTGCCAGCAGCCCCTTGCGAGGTAGTGGAAGCTACGAGCAGTACTTC
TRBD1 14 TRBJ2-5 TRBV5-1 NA CASSEGQGVWTQYF TGCGCCAGCAGCGAGGGACAGGGTGTTTGGACCCAGTACTTC
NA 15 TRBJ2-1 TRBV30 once CVTSSGTNSYNEQFF TGTGTCACGTCATCTGGGACAAACTCCTACAATGAGCAGTTCTTC
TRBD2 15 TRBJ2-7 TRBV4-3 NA CASSQALAGAYEQYF TGCGCCAGCAGCCAAGCTCTAGCGGGGGCCTACGAGCAGTACTTC
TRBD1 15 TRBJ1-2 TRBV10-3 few CAISGRDRAYSDYTF TGTGCCATCAGTGGGCGGGACAGGGCTTATTCGGACTACACCTTC
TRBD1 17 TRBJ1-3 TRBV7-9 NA CASSPTTGAPSGNTIYF TGTGCCAGCAGCCCGACGACAGGGGCCCCCTCTGGAAACACCATATATTTT
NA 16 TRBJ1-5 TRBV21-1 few CASSPPFAGINQPQHF TGTGCCAGCAGCCCTCCTTTCGCAGGGATTAATCAGCCCCAGCATTTT
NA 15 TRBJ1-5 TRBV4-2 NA CASSQDSQGYQPQHF TGTGCCAGCAGCCAAGATTCACAGGGCTATCAGCCCCAGCATTTT
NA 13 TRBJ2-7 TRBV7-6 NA CASSQDTMGEQYF TGTGCCAGCAGTCAGGACACGATGGGCGAGCAGTACTTC
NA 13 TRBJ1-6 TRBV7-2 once CASSLVEGSPLHF TGTGCCAGCAGCTTAGTTGAGGGTTCACCCCTCCACTTT
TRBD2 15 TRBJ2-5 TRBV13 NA CASSLERELQETQYF TGTGCCAGCAGCTTAGAGCGGGAACTCCAAGAGACCCAGTACTTC
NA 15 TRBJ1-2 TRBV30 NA CAWRTPSGTLYGYTF TGTGCCTGGAGGACCCCTTCGGGGACACTCTATGGCTACACCTTC
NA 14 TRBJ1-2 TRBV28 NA CASSSGASGYGYTF TGTGCCAGCAGTTCTGGGGCGTCGGGCTATGGCTACACCTTC
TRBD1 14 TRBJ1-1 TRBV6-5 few CASESGTGGLEAFF TGTGCCAGCGAATCCGGGACAGGGGGCCTTGAAGCTTTCTTT
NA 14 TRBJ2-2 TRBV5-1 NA CASSLVTNTGELFF TGCGCCAGCAGCTTGGTCACGAACACCGGGGAGCTGTTTTTT
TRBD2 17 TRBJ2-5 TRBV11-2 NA CASSLDRTSGWLGTQYF TGTGCCAGCAGCTTAGACAGGACTAGCGGTTGGCTGGGGACCCAGTACTTC
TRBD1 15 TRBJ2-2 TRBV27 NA CASSYQGANTGELFF TGTGCCAGCAGTTATCAGGGGGCGAACACCGGGGAGCTGTTTTTT
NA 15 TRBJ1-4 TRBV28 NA CASRPLQGIGEKLFF TGTGCCAGCAGACCCCTTCAGGGGATTGGAGAAAAACTGTTTTTT
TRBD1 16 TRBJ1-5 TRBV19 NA CASSRTDRARTQPQHF TGTGCCAGTAGTCGCACGGACAGGGCCAGAACCCAGCCCCAGCATTTT
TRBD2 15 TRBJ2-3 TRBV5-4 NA CASSLAGGGRDTQYF TGTGCCAGCAGCTTGGCCGGGGGGGGTCGTGATACGCAGTATTTT
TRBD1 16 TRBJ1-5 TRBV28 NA CASDAPGTGNGQPQHF TGTGCCAGCGACGCCCCCGGGACAGGGAACGGTCAGCCCCAGCATTTT
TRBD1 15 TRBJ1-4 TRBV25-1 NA CASSPTGTGDEKLFF TGTGCCAGCAGCCCAACCGGGACAGGGGATGAAAAACTGTTTTTT
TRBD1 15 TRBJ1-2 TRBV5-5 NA CASSTGTGVLYGYTF TGTGCCAGCAGCACCGGGACAGGGGTTCTATATGGCTACACCTTC
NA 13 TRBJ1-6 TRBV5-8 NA CASSLRENSPLHF TGTGCCAGCAGCTTACGGGAGAATTCACCCCTCCACTTT
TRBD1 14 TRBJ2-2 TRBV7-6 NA CASSSYRGPGELFF TGTGCCAGCAGCTCTTACAGGGGGCCGGGGGAGCTGTTTTTT
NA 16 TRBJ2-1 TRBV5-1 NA CASSKSGLFLGNEQFF TGCGCCAGCAGCAAGTCGGGACTCTTTCTGGGGAATGAGCAGTTCTTC
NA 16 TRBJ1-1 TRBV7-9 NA CASSLPRRGSDTEAFF TGTGCCAGCAGCTTACCTCGACGGGGAAGTGACACTGAAGCTTTCTTT
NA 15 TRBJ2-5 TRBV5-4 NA CASSPKRQDGETQYF TGTGCCAGCAGCCCAAAAAGACAGGACGGGGAGACCCAGTACTTC
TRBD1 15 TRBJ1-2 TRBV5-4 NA CASSLGQGVDYGYTF TGTGCCAGCAGCTTGGGACAGGGCGTGGATTATGGCTACACCTTC
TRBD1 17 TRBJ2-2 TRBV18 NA CASSPGPGQGQAGELFF TGTGCCAGCTCACCCGGCCCCGGACAGGGACAAGCCGGGGAGCTGTTTTTT
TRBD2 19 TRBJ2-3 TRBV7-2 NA CASSLGRTSGGYLTDTQYF TGTGCCAGCAGCTTGGGGCGGACTAGCGGGGGGTACCTCACAGATACGCAGTATTTT
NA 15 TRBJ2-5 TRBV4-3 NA CASSQNWGSQETQYF TGCGCCAGCAGCCAAAATTGGGGCAGCCAAGAGACCCAGTACTTC
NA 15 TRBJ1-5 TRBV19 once CASSREGRTNQPQHF TGTGCCAGTAGTAGGGAAGGGCGGACAAATCAGCCCCAGCATTTT
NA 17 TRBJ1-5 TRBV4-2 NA CASSQDFTGISNQPQHF TGTGCCAGCAGCCAAGACTTCACCGGGATTAGCAATCAGCCCCAGCATTTT
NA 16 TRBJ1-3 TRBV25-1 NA CASSEKLRGGGNTIYF TGTGCCAGCAGTGAAAAGCTAAGGGGTGGTGGAAACACCATATATTTT
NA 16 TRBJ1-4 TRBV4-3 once CASSQDLEDRGGKLFF TGCGCCAGCAGCCAAGATCTGGAGGACAGAGGGGGAAAACTGTTTTTT
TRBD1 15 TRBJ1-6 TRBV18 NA CASQGATGDDSPLHF TGTGCCAGCCAAGGGGCGACAGGGGACGATTCACCCCTCCACTTT
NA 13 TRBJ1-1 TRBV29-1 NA CSVGEVDFPEAFF TGCAGCGTTGGGGAGGTGGATTTCCCTGAAGCTTTCTTT
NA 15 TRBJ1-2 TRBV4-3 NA CASSQVFPGNYGYTF TGCGCCAGCAGCCAAGTGTTCCCGGGGAACTATGGCTACACCTTC
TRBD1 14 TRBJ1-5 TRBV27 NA CASRSGTESLPQHF TGTGCCAGCAGGTCCGGGACAGAATCTCTGCCCCAGCATTTT
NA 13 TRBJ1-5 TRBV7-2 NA CASSRNQGQPQHF TGTGCCAGCAGCAGAAACCAGGGCCAGCCCCAGCATTTT
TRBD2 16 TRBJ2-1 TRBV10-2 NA CASRTSGRALGNEQFF TGCGCCAGCAGAACTAGCGGGAGAGCTCTCGGCAATGAGCAGTTCTTC